The rows below give T cell receptor beta chains drawn from one sample of a study of T cell responses to AZD1222 COVID-19 vaccine. Sequencing was performed with immunoSEQ multiplex PCR; in TCRdb, only in-frame clones are kept and a portion is missing. The table records 130,000 or so clones, 85% to 95% of them present only once. This specimen was peripheral blood, taken on day 0 of AZD1222 vaccination. These receptors came from an adult in good health. Both conserved end residues are part of each CDR3.

len,v_gene,j_gene,CDR3aa
15,TRBV5-4,TRBJ2-1,CASSSGGPTYNEQFF
18,TRBV10-3,TRBJ2-3,CAISSPTSGDSSTDTQYF
14,TRBV6-2/TRBV6-3,TRBJ2-3,CASSYGTTTDTQYF
14,TRBV5-1,TRBJ2-1,CASGLAGGYNEQFF
14,TRBV6-5,TRBJ2-1,CASYFQGGYNEQFF
13,TRBV30,TRBJ1-1,CAWSFGSGTEAFF
13,TRBV5-1,TRBJ1-1,CASRRSSSSEAFF
14,TRBV5-1,TRBJ1-1,CASSPPGVSTEAFF
17,TRBV7-2,TRBJ2-2,CASSLNNVMRGTGELFF
15,TRBV9,TRBJ2-1,CASSPDSGSYNEQFF
13,TRBV6-5,TRBJ1-5,CASSLNQNQPQHF
16,TRBV15,TRBJ2-5,CATSREGGTGSETQYF
14,TRBV6-2/TRBV6-3,TRBJ1-1,CASSQTGVNTEAFF
17,TRBV28,TRBJ2-6,CASSPPRGSSGANVLTF
14,TRBV3-1/TRBV3-2,TRBJ1-2,CASSQAGWNYGYTF
15,TRBV10-1,TRBJ1-2,CARTWDKGTNYGYTF
14,TRBV6-5,TRBJ2-1,CASSLAPSVNEQFF
14,TRBV27,TRBJ2-7,CASSPGASSYEQYF
13,TRBV5-1,TRBJ1-1,CASSRDVNTEAFF
15,TRBV5-1,TRBJ2-2,CASSLSPENTGELFF
13,TRBV5-5,TRBJ1-2,CASSLMGGYGYTF
15,TRBV15,TRBJ2-7,CATSRDRLPNYEQYF